This T cell receptor beta chain was captured by sequencing in a study of blood T cell repertoires in COVID-19. Original analysis: Reference gene primers were amplified, and this amplification served to estimate nucleated cell counts. Clones were sequenced by immunoSEQ multiplex PCR, and TCRdb holds only the in-frame ones, with some missing. The DNA was the basis for D and trimming; V, J and clone size are from that table. Here the sample spans 150,000 or so clones, 75% to 85% being singletons. The CDR3 is 13 residues long. CDR1 and CDR2 (germline): SNHLY, FYNNEI. V gave up 4 bases and J gave up 4 bases, with 10 bases separating them. In its sample, this clone was seen a few times.

This TCR was sampled from a man aged 60 to 69 with active or convalescent COVID-19. The J gene is TRBJ2-5, the V gene TRBV2, with D hard to call. The source material was peripheral blood. This CDR3 is CASSGRPGETQYF. The CDR3 DNA is TGTGCCAGCAGTGGCAGACCGGGAGAGACCCAGTACTTC.